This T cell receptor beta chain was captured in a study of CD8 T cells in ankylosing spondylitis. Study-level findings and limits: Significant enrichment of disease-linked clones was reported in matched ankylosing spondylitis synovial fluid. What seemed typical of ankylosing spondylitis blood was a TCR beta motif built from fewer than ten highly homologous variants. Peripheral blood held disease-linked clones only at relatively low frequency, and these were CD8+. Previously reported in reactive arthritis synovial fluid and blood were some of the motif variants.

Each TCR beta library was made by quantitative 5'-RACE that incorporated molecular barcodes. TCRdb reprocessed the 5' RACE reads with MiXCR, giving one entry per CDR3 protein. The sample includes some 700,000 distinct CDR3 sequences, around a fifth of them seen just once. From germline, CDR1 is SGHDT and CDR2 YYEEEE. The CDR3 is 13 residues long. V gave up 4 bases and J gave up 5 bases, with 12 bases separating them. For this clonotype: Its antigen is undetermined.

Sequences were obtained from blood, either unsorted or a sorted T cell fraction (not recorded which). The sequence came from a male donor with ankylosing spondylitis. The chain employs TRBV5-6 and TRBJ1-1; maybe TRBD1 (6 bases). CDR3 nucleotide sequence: TGTGCCAGCAGCGCCCAGGGGCGAACTGAAGCTTTCTTT. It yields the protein CASSAQGRTEAFF.